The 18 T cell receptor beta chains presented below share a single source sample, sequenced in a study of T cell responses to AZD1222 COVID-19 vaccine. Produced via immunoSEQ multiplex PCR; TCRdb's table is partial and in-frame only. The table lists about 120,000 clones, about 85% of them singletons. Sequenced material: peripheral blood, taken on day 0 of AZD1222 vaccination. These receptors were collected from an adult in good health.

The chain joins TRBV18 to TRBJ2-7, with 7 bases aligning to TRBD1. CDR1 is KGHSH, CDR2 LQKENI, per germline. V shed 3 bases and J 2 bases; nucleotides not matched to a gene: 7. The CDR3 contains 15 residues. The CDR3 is CASSPPGQPTYEQYF. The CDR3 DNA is TGTGCCAGCTCACCCCCGGGACAGCCAACCTACGAGCAGTACTTC.

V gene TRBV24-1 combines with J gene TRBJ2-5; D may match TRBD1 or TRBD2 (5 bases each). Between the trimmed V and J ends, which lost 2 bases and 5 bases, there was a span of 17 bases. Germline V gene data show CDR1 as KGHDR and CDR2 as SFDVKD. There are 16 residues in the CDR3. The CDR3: CATSDSGRTWGETQYF. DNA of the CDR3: TGTGCCACCAGTGATTCGGGCAGAACCTGGGGGGAGACCCAGTACTTC.

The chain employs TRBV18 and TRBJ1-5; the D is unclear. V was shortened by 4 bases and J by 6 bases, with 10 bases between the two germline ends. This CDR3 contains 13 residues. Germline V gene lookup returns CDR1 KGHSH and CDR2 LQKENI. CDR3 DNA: TGTGCCAGCTCACGAGGGATCGGTCAGCCCCAGCATTTT. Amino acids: CASSRGIGQPQHF. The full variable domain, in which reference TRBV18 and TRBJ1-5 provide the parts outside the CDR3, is NAGVMQNPRHLVRRRGQEARLRCSPMKGHSHVYWYRQLPEEGLKFMVYLQKENIIDESGMPKERFSAEFPKEGPSILRIQQVVRGDSAAYFCASSRGIGQPQHFGDGTRLSIL.

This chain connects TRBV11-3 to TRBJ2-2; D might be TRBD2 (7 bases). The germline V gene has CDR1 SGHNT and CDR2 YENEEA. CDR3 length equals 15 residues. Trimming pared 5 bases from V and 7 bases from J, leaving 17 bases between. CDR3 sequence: CASSRGGAGGGELFF. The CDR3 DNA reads TGTGCCAGCAGCCGTGGGGGGGCCGGAGGCGGGGAGCTGTTTTTT. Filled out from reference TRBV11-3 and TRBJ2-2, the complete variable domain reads EAGVVQSPRYKIIEKKQPVAFWCNPISGHNTLYWYLQNLGQGPELLIRYENEEAVDDSQLPKDRFSAERLKGVDSTLKIQPAELGDSAVYLCASSRGGAGGGELFFGEGSRLTVL.

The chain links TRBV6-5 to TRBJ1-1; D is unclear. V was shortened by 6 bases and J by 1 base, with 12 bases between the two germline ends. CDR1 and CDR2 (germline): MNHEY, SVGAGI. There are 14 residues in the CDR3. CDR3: CASSPGQTNTEAFF. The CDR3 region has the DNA TGTGCCAGCAGCCCCGGGCAGACGAACACTGAAGCTTTCTTT.

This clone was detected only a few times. The CDR3, as DNA: TGTGCCAGCAGTTTAATCTTTGGGACCCGTGGGCTGTTTTTT. It translates to CASSLIFGTRGLFF. The chain combines TRBV27 with TRBJ2-2; D possibly uses TRBD1 or TRBD2 (5 bases each). The V gene lost 2 bases and the J gene lost 13 bases, with 17 bases spanning the gap. CDR1 and CDR2 (germline): MNHEY, SMNVEV (reference sequence). The CDR3 contains 14 residues.

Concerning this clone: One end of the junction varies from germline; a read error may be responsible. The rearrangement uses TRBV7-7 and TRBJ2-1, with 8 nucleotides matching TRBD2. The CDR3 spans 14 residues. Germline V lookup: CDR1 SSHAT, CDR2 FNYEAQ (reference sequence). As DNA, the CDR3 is TGTGCTAGCAGCTCCCACGGGGCGGGAGGCGAGCAGTTCTTC. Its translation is CASSSHGAGGEQFF.

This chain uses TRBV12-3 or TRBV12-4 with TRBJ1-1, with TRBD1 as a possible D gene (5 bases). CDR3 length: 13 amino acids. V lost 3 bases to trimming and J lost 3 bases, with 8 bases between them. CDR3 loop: CASSLRGDTEAFF. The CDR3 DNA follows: TGTGCCAGCAGTTTGCGAGGGGACACTGAAGCTTTCTTT.

The CDR3 region has the DNA TGTGCCAGCAGTGGCGGGGGTGAAGAGACCCAGTACTTC. Amino acids: CASSGGGEETQYF. The chain uses TRBV2 and TRBJ2-5; 7 bases align to TRBD2. The CDR3 contains 13 residues. CDR1 SNHLY and CDR2 FYNNEI come from the germline V gene. V shed 4 bases and J 3 bases; nucleotides not matched to a gene: 2.

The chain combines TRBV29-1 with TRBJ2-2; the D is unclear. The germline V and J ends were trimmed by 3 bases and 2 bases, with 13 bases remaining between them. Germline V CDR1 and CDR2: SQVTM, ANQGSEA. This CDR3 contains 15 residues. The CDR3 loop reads CSVEFLGPNTGELFF. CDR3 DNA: TGCAGCGTTGAGTTTCTGGGTCCAAACACCGGGGAGCTGTTTTTT.

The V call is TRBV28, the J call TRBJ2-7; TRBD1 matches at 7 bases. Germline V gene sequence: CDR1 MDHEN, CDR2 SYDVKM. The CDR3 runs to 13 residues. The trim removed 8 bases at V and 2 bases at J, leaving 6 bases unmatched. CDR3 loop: CASLTQGPYEQYF. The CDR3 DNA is TGTGCCAGCTTGACACAGGGGCCCTACGAGCAGTACTTC.

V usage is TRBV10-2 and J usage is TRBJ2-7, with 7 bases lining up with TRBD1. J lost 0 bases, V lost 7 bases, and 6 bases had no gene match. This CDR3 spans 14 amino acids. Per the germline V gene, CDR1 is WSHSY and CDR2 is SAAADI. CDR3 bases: TGCGCCAGCACCCTAGACAGGGTCTCCTACGAGCAGTACTTC. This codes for CASTLDRVSYEQYF.

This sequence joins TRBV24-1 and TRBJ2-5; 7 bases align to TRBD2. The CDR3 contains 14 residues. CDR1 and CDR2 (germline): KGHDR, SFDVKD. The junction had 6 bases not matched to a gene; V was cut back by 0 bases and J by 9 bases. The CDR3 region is CATSDLRQGGAQYF. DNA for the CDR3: TGTGCCACCAGTGATTTGCGGCAGGGAGGGGCCCAGTACTTC.

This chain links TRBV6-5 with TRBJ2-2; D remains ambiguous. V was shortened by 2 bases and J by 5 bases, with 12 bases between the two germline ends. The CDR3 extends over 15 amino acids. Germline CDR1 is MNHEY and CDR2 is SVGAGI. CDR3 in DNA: TGTGCCAGCAGTTACCTGCCCCTTTGGACCGGGGAGCTGTTTTTT. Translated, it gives CASSYLPLWTGELFF.

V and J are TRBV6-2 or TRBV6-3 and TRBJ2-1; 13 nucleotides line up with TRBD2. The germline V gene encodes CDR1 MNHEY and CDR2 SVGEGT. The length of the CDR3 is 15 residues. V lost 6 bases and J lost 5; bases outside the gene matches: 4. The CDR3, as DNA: TGTGCCAGCAGCCGTGGACTAGCGGGAGACAATGAGCAGTTCTTC. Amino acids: CASSRGLAGDNEQFF.

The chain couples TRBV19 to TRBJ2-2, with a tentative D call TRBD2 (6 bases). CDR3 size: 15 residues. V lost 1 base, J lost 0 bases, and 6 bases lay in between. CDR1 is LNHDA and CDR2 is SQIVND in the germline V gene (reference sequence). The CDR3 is CASSIGGANTGELFF. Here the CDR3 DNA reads TGTGCCAGTAGTATAGGGGGGGCGAACACCGGGGAGCTGTTTTTT.

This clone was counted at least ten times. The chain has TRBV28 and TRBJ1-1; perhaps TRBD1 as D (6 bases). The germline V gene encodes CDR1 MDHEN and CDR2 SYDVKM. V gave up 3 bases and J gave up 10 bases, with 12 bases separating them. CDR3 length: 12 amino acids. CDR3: CASSFRGGTAFF. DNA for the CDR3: TGTGCCAGCAGTTTTAGAGGGGGTACAGCTTTCTTT.

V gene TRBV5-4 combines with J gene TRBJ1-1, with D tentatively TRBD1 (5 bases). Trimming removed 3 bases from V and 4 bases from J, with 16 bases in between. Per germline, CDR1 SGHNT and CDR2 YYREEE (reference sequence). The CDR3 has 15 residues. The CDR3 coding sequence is TGTGCCAGCAGCTCCCCCACGGGGCTCAGCACTGAAGCTTTCTTT. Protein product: CASSSPTGLSTEAFF.